This TCR beta chain was captured by sequencing in a study of siplizumab effects on memory and regulatory T cells. Study results and caveats: No naive or memory phenotype could be assigned to roughly 75-97% of proliferating clones. The study did not confirm that proliferating Tregs from siplizumab cultures were suppressive. Naive T cells, seemingly more diverse than memory cells, seemed major alloresponse contributors.

Points on this clone: What it binds is not known.

Method: immunoSEQ multiplex PCR; TCRdb's copy keeps in-frame clones and lacks some. The table records about 100,000 clones, approximately 94% of them present only once. The CDR3 runs to 14 residues. The J segment lost 4 bases and the V segment lost 3 bases, leaving 5 bases of the junction unmatched. Germline V gives CDR1 SEHNR, CDR2 FQNEAQ (reference sequence). V gene TRBV7-9 combines with J gene TRBJ2-7; 8 bases map to TRBD1. The sample comprised Tregs sorted from blood. The source of this sequence is a human donor in good health. Here the CDR3 reads CASSFWTGSYEQYF. In DNA, the CDR3 is TGTGCCAGCAGCTTTTGGACAGGGTCGTACGAGCAGTACTTC.